This TCR beta chain originates from a study of T cells in Graves' hyperthyroidism and ophthalmopathy. At the level of the study: Staff took peripheral blood when the initial diagnosis was made, before any treatment began.

RNA transcripts provided the source from which TCR beta CDR3 regions were amplified. With the HTBI primer set, the TCR CDR3 went through a first round of RT-PCR. TCRdb re-called the multiplex PCR reads with MiXCR, one entry per CDR3 protein. This table holds around 760,000 distinct CDR3 sequences, 30% to 40% found once. Ten or more counts support this clonotype. No antigen is known for it. V was pared by 0 bases and J by 4 bases, with 6 bases between. The CDR3 length is 12 residues. CDR1 and CDR2 from the germline V gene are DFQATT and SNEGSKA (reference sequence). Study-wide results and limits: Most clonotypes expanded in thyroid above 0.001 were likewise present in blood.

The origin of this receptor is a woman in her thirties or forties with Graves' hyperthyroidism. This chain connects TRBV20-1 to TRBJ1-1; D uncertain. Source material: blood. The CDR3 nucleotides are TGCAGTGCTAGAGAGGGCGGCACTGAAGCTTTCTTT. Protein product: CSAREGGTEAFF.